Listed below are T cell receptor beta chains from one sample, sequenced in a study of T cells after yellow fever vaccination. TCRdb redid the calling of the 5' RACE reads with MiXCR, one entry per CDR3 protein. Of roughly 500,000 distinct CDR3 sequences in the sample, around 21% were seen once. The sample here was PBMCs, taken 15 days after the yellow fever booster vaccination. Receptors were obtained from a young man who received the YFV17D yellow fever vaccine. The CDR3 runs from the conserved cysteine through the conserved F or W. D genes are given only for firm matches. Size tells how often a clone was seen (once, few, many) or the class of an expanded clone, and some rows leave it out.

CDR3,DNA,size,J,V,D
CAISGPAGTDTQYF,TGTGCCATCAGTGGCCCGGCAGGCACAGATACGCAGTATTTT,few,TRBJ2-3,TRBV10-3,NA
CASSFPSSPNSPLHF,TGTGCCAGCAGTTTCCCAAGCTCCCCTAATTCACCCCTCCACTTT,NA,TRBJ1-6,TRBV6-5,NA
CASRGMVLPFSYEQYF,TGTGCCAGCCGGGGGATGGTACTACCTTTTTCCTACGAGCAGTACTTC,NA,TRBJ2-7,TRBV6-1,NA
CASSRLPPGQGVNEQFF,TGTGCCAGTAGCCGTCTTCCCCCGGGACAGGGGGTGAATGAGCAGTTCTTC,NA,TRBJ2-1,TRBV19,TRBD1
CASSFLATTDTQYF,TGTGCCAGCAGCTTTCTTGCCACCACAGATACGCAGTATTTT,NA,TRBJ2-3,TRBV7-6,NA
CASSNGREETQYF,TGTGCCAGCAGCAACGGACGGGAAGAGACCCAGTACTTC,many,TRBJ2-5,TRBV7-3,NA
CSARVPGLAGEGEQFF,TGCAGTGCTAGGGTTCCGGGACTAGCGGGAGAGGGCGAGCAGTTCTTC,NA,TRBJ2-1,TRBV20-1,TRBD2
CSARITLNTGELFF,TGCAGTGCTAGGATCACCCTGAACACCGGGGAGCTGTTTTTT,NA,TRBJ2-2,TRBV20-1,NA
CASSTGTNTGELFF,TGCGCCAGCAGCACCGGGACAAACACCGGGGAGCTGTTTTTT,many,TRBJ2-2,TRBV5-1,NA
CASSLPTSGRGQYF,TGTGCCAGCAGCTTACCAACTAGCGGGAGGGGGCAGTACTTC,NA,TRBJ2-7,TRBV7-2,TRBD2
CASSKVLAGADEQFF,TGTGCCAGCAGCAAAGTGCTAGCGGGAGCCGATGAGCAGTTCTTC,few,TRBJ2-1,TRBV21-1,NA
CSAMENTDTQYF,TGCAGTGCAATGGAAAACACAGATACGCAGTATTTT,NA,TRBJ2-3,TRBV20-1,NA
CASTKGGNTIYF,TGTGCCAGCACAAAGGGAGGAAACACCATATATTTT,many,TRBJ1-3,TRBV12-3/TRBV12-4,NA
CASSLAADQREQYF,TGTGCCAGCAGCTTAGCGGCAGACCAGAGGGAGCAGTACTTC,NA,TRBJ2-7,TRBV7-2,NA
CASSPGTRGGETQYF,TGTGCCAGCAGCCCAGGGACCAGAGGTGGAGAGACCCAGTACTTC,NA,TRBJ2-5,TRBV14,NA
CASSQVWNSNQPQHF,TGCGCCAGCAGCCAAGTATGGAATAGCAATCAGCCCCAGCATTTT,NA,TRBJ1-5,TRBV4-3,NA
CASSTLGTGDTYEQYF,TGTGCCAGCTCAACCTTAGGGACAGGGGACACCTACGAGCAGTACTTC,NA,TRBJ2-7,TRBV18,TRBD1
CASSLGGRGIETQYF,TGTGCCAGCAGCTTAGGGGGGAGGGGTATAGAGACCCAGTACTTC,NA,TRBJ2-5,TRBV7-8,TRBD2
CASSLEPNYEQYF,TGTGCCAGCAGCTTAGAACCCAACTACGAGCAGTACTTC,NA,TRBJ2-7,TRBV7-2,NA
CASSLEPDGEKLFF,TGCGCCAGCAGCTTGGAGCCGGATGGTGAAAAACTGTTTTTT,NA,TRBJ1-4,TRBV5-1,NA
CASSRGLGPQHF,TGTGCCAGCAGCCGGGGTCTGGGGCCCCAGCATTTT,few,TRBJ1-5,TRBV7-8,NA
CASGPGRETEAFF,TGTGCCAGCGGCCCTGGGAGGGAGACTGAAGCTTTCTTT,NA,TRBJ1-1,TRBV4-2,NA
CATSPEPLAASYNEQFF,TGTGCCACCAGCCCCGAGCCACTAGCGGCCTCCTACAATGAGCAGTTCTTC,few,TRBJ2-1,TRBV15,TRBD2
CASSPPPRGQGRSEQFF,TGTGCCAGCAGCCCCCCCCCCCGGGGACAGGGGAGGAGTGAGCAGTTCTTC,NA,TRBJ2-1,TRBV6-4,TRBD1
CASSQDGAAGTQYF,TGCGCCAGCAGCCAAGATGGGGCAGCGGGAACGCAGTATTTT,few,TRBJ2-3,TRBV4-3,TRBD2
CASSLESSSYNEQFF,TGTGCCAGCAGCTTAGAGTCGAGCTCCTACAATGAGCAGTTCTTC,few,TRBJ2-1,TRBV7-2,NA
CASSLLPGTDLYNEQFF,TGTGCCAGCAGCTTACTCCCCGGGACAGATTTATACAATGAGCAGTTCTTC,few,TRBJ2-1,TRBV7-3,TRBD1
CASSTPSGQQFF,TGTGCCAGCAGCACCCCTAGCGGACAGCAGTTCTTC,few,TRBJ2-1,TRBV7-3,TRBD2
CASSLLMAGGGYEQYF,TGTGCCAGCAGTCTCTTGATGGCGGGAGGGGGTTACGAGCAGTACTTC,few,TRBJ2-7,TRBV12-3/TRBV12-4,TRBD2
CASTTIAYSSYEQYF,TGTGCCAGCACAACGATAGCGTATAGCTCCTACGAGCAGTACTTC,NA,TRBJ2-7,TRBV28,NA
CASSGGTGAVTDTQYF,TGTGCCAGCAGTGGGGGGACAGGGGCGGTCACAGATACGCAGTATTTT,few,TRBJ2-3,TRBV12-3/TRBV12-4,TRBD1
CASSLGVAGNTQYF,TGTGCCAGCAGCTTGGGGGTAGCGGGAAATACGCAGTATTTT,many,TRBJ2-3,TRBV5-6,TRBD2
CATSRKGQGSHEQYF,TGTGCCACCAGCAGAAAGGGACAGGGATCCCACGAGCAGTACTTC,few,TRBJ2-7,TRBV15,TRBD1
CSARDQLAGNNEQFF,TGCAGTGCTAGAGATCAGCTAGCGGGGAACAATGAGCAGTTCTTC,NA,TRBJ2-1,TRBV20-1,TRBD2
CASSKTGTSGYNEQFF,TGTGCCAGTAGTAAAACCGGGACTAGCGGCTACAATGAGCAGTTCTTC,NA,TRBJ2-1,TRBV19,TRBD2
CSASRDPKYEQYF,TGCAGTGCTAGCCGGGACCCCAAATACGAGCAGTACTTC,NA,TRBJ2-7,TRBV20-1,NA
CASSSLAGEAYEQFF,TGTGCCAGCAGTTCTCTAGCGGGAGAGGCCTATGAGCAGTTCTTC,once,TRBJ2-1,TRBV28,TRBD2
CASSYLTADGKNIQYF,TGTGCCAGCAGTTACTTGACGGCGGATGGCAAAAACATTCAGTACTTC,few,TRBJ2-4,TRBV6-5,NA
CASSLAARVGVSTDTQYF,TGTGCCAGCAGCTTAGCAGCCCGTGTTGGAGTGAGCACAGATACGCAGTATTTT,few,TRBJ2-3,TRBV7-2,NA
CSARDSSGPYEQYF,TGCAGTGCTAGAGATTCGTCTGGACCCTACGAGCAGTACTTC,few,TRBJ2-7,TRBV20-1,NA
CASSLGTLQETQYF,TGTGCCAGCAGCTTGGGGACTCTTCAAGAGACCCAGTACTTC,few,TRBJ2-5,TRBV7-8,NA
CASSYARADTQYF,TGTGCCAGCAGTTACGCGAGGGCAGATACGCAGTATTTT,NA,TRBJ2-3,TRBV6-5,NA
CASSLARRGLSSYNEQFF,TGTGCCAGCAGTTTAGCCCGCAGGGGACTATCCTCCTACAATGAGCAGTTCTTC,NA,TRBJ2-1,TRBV12-3/TRBV12-4,NA
CASSRTGYFDEQFF,TGTGCCAGCAGTAGGACAGGGTATTTCGATGAGCAGTTCTTC,NA,TRBJ2-1,TRBV7-3,TRBD1
CASTQAGGGPQHF,TGTGCCAGCACCCAAGCTGGAGGAGGACCCCAGCATTTT,few,TRBJ1-5,TRBV12-3/TRBV12-4,NA
CASSLDGREQETQYF,TGTGCCAGCAGCTTAGACGGCAGGGAACAAGAGACCCAGTACTTC,few,TRBJ2-5,TRBV11-2,NA
CASSARVAKNIQYF,TGTGCCAGCAGCGCCAGGGTTGCCAAAAACATTCAGTACTTC,few,TRBJ2-4,TRBV7-2,NA
CSVERVYTEAFF,TGCAGCGTTGAACGCGTTTACACTGAAGCTTTCTTT,NA,TRBJ1-1,TRBV29-1,NA